The 13 T cell receptor beta chains given below trace back to one sample, sequenced in a study of cytomegalovirus exposure and HLA in healthy donors. The PCR made use of 60 Vbeta and 13 Jbeta primers. Clones were sequenced by immunoSEQ multiplex PCR, and TCRdb holds only the in-frame ones, with some missing. The sample consists of about 86,000 clones, about three quarters of them appearing once. Sequenced material: PBMCs. The receptors derive from a man between 60 and 70 years old in good health and CMV-seronegative.

The CDR3 reads CASSPGLAGGSGELFF. DNA for the CDR3: TGTGCCAGCAGCCCCGGACTAGCGGGAGGTTCCGGGGAGCTGTTTTTT. The chain links TRBV7-6 to TRBJ2-2; 14 positions agree with TRBD2. CDR1 and CDR2 from the germline V gene are SGHVS and FNYEAQ. The CDR3 covers 16 residues. The ends lost 5 bases at V and 6 bases at J; junction bases unmatched: 5.

The chain combines TRBV7-2 with TRBJ2-1; D is perhaps TRBD2 (5 bases). CDR1 and CDR2 (germline): SGHTA, FQGNSA. The CDR3 runs to 13 residues. The V end was cut by 4 bases, the J end by 5 bases, with 9 bases between. The CDR3 nucleotides are TGTGCCAGCAGCTCCGGGATCAACAATGAGCAGTTCTTC. Its translation is CASSSGINNEQFF.

V gene TRBV5-1 combines with J gene TRBJ1-1; TRBD1 matches at 8 bases. Germline values: CDR1 SGHRS, CDR2 YFSETQ. The V segment lost 3 bases and the J segment 4 bases; nucleotides outside the gene matches: 5. There are 14 residues in the CDR3. CDR3 sequence reads: CASSSTGVGTEAFF. CDR3 sequence (DNA): TGCGCCAGCAGCTCGACAGGGGTTGGCACTGAAGCTTTCTTT.

The gene calls are TRBV5-1 and TRBJ2-3; 9 bases fit TRBD2. The CDR3 spans 15 residues. Germline V gene sequence: CDR1 SGHRS, CDR2 YFSETQ. Losses at the gene ends were 0 bases for V and 4 bases for J; bases not matched to a gene: 3. The CDR3 nucleotides read TGCGCCAGCAGCTTGGTGACTAGCGGCCCAGATACGCAGTATTTT. Its translation: CASSLVTSGPDTQYF. The entire variable domain, with the rest obtained from reference TRBV5-1 and TRBJ2-3, is as follows: KAGVTQTPRYLIKTRGQQVTLSCSPISGHRSVSWYQQTPGQGLQFLFEYFSETQRNKGNFPGRFSGRQFSNSRSEMNVSTLELGDSALYLCASSLVTSGPDTQYFGPGTRLTVL.

This clone was observed a handful of times. The chain is built from TRBV28 and TRBJ2-7, with D maybe TRBD1 (5 bases). Germline V lookup: CDR1 MDHEN, CDR2 SYDVKM. The V end lost 2 bases, the J end lost 3 bases, and 5 bases lay between the germline ends. The length of the CDR3 is 12 residues. This CDR3 is CASSLQGYEQYF. For the CDR3, the DNA is TGTGCCAGCAGTTTACAGGGCTACGAGCAGTACTTC. The full variable domain, rest sourced from reference TRBV28 and TRBJ2-7, is DVKVTQSSRYLVKRTGEKVFLECVQDMDHENMFWYRQDPGLGLRLIYFSYDVKMKEKGDIPEGYSVSREKKERFSLILESASTNQTSMYLCASSLQGYEQYFGPGTRLTVT.

This clone was observed a single time. This chain uses TRBV5-4 with TRBJ2-2; 8 bases line up with TRBD1. Germline CDR1 and CDR2: SGHNT and YYREEE (reference sequence). The CDR3 has 16 residues. Trimming removed 4 bases from V and 0 bases from J; junction bases left unmatched: 5. DNA for the CDR3: TGTGCCAGCAGCGAAACAGGGGGAACGAACACCGGGGAGCTGTTTTTT. Its translation: CASSETGGTNTGELFF.

The chain combines TRBV6-5 with TRBJ2-1, with TRBD1 matching over 8 bases. J lost 10 bases, V lost 6 bases, and 5 bases had no gene match. Germline assignment: CDR1 MNHEY and CDR2 SVGAGI. The CDR3 has 12 amino acids. The CDR3 here is CASRPDRGEQFF. DNA of the CDR3: TGTGCCAGCAGACCAGACAGGGGAGAGCAGTTCTTC.

The chain joins TRBV5-4 to TRBJ2-5, with TRBD1 as a possible D gene (6 bases). The V end was cut by 4 bases, the J end by 4 bases, with 29 bases between. This CDR3 region has 19 residues. Looked up from germline, CDR1 is SGHNT and CDR2 is YYREEE (reference sequence). CDR3 nucleotide sequence: TGTGCCAGCAGCCCTCGCTTAGGGGGTTGGTCTCGGGGTAGAGAGACCCAGTACTTC. This translates into CASSPRLGGWSRGRETQYF.

This clone has only a few counts. This chain links TRBV2 with TRBJ2-5; D might be TRBD2 (6 bases). Trimming stripped 8 bases from V and 5 bases from J, with 6 bases between. CDR3 length: 10 amino acids. Germline values: CDR1 SNHLY, CDR2 FYNNEI. CDR3 bases: TGTGCCAGCGGGGGGGAGACCCAGTACTTC. It codes for CASGGETQYF.

The chain has TRBV5-8 and TRBJ1-5, with a tentative D call TRBD1 (6 bases). Trimming cost V 6 bases and J 3 bases, with 19 bases left between them. Germline-derived CDR1 and CDR2 are SGHTS and YDEGEE. The CDR3 totals 16 residues. CDR3 DNA sequence: TGTGCCAGCATCCGAAGATCAGGGGAGTACAATCAGCCCCAGCATTTT. Protein sequence: CASIRRSGEYNQPQHF.

This clone was seen more than once but under ten times. The rearrangement joins TRBV2 to TRBJ2-3; maybe TRBD1 (6 bases). The CDR3 is 15 amino acids. V lost 6 bases to trimming and J lost 0 bases, with 13 bases between them. Germline CDR1 reads SNHLY; CDR2 reads FYNNEI. This CDR3 is CASRDGQISTDTQYF. The CDR3 bases are TGTGCCAGCAGGGATGGACAGATAAGCACAGATACGCAGTATTTT.

Of note for this clone: Its ends do not fully match the called genes, so a read error is possible. The V call is TRBV7-7, the J call TRBJ2-5; 8 bases are shared with TRBD2. The CDR3 length is 16 residues. Germline-derived CDR1 and CDR2 are SSHAT and FNYEAQ (reference sequence). CDR3 coding DNA: TGTGCTAGCAGCCGGGGGGGCTCGGGTGTATGGGAGACCCAGTACTTC. This encodes CASSRGGSGVWETQYF.

The J gene is TRBJ1-1, the V gene TRBV19; the D gene is possibly TRBD1 (6 bases). Germline V gives CDR1 LNHDA, CDR2 SQIVND (reference sequence). This CDR3 is built from 14 residues. V was clipped by 3 bases and J by 4 bases, with 12 bases between them. This CDR3 reads CASSISNRATEAFF. The CDR3, as DNA: TGTGCCAGTAGTATCTCGAACAGGGCCACTGAAGCTTTCTTT.